This T cell receptor beta chain was found in a study of monozygotic twins with inflammatory bowel disease. Germline V CDR1 and CDR2: SGHDT, YYEEEE. This CDR3 has 13 amino acids. TCRdb reprocessed the 5' RACE reads; each CDR3 protein has one entry and no DNA is given. The sample has 110,000 to 150,000 distinct CDR3 sequences. The material sequenced was blood. This clonotype was sampled from a human donor with ulcerative colitis or Crohn's disease, or a healthy co-twin of an affected twin (not recorded which). The rearrangement links TRBV5-6 to TRBJ2-2. CDR3 sequence reads: CASSLAVTGELFF. The entire variable domain, with the rest obtained from reference TRBV5-6 and TRBJ2-2, is as follows: DAGVTQSPTHLIKTRGQQVTLRCSPKSGHDTVSWYQQALGQGPQFIFQYYEEEERQRGNFPDRFSGHQFPNYSSELNVNALLLGDSALYLCASSLAVTGELFFGEGSRLTVL.